The 21 T cell receptor beta chains given below trace back to one sample, sequenced in a study of shared clonotypes between healthy human individuals. Sequenced by immunoSEQ multiplex PCR; TCRdb stores in-frame clones only, minus some. The sample has about 1 million clones, about 80% seen once. Sequencing was done on a sample of memory CD4+ T cells from PBMCs. Subset given: CD45RA-negative fraction. These receptors all stem from a man between 18 and 29 years old in good health. Some clones in this sample may be carry-over from other donors' samples.

The V gene is TRBV2, the J gene TRBJ2-3; the D gene is possibly TRBD1 (6 bases). The germline V gene encodes CDR1 SNHLY and CDR2 FYNNEI. The germline V and J ends were trimmed by 7 bases and 4 bases, with 12 bases remaining between them. This CDR3 has 13 residues. In DNA form, the CDR3 reads TGTGCCAGCATAACAGGGTTGTCAGATACGCAGTATTTT. The encoded protein is CASITGLSDTQYF.

CDR3 in DNA: TGCGCCAGCAGCTTGCGGCTAGCGGGAGTTTCCACGCAGTATTTT. Its protein is CASSLRLAGVSTQYF. The rearrangement links TRBV5-1 to TRBJ2-3, with 10 bases matching TRBD2. The CDR3 has 15 residues. Losses at the gene ends were 1 base for V and 9 bases for J; bases not matched to a gene: 8. The germline V gene encodes CDR1 SGHRS and CDR2 YFSETQ. The variable domain in full, completed from reference TRBV5-1 and TRBJ2-3, reads KAGVTQTPRYLIKTRGQQVTLSCSPISGHRSVSWYQQTPGQGLQFLFEYFSETQRNKGNFPGRFSGRQFSNSRSEMNVSTLELGDSALYLCASSLRLAGVSTQYFGPGTRLTVL.

The chain recombines TRBV27 with TRBJ1-2, with 9 nucleotides matching TRBD1. The CDR3 runs to 18 residues. The germline gives CDR1 MNHEY, CDR2 SMNVEV (reference sequence). Germline trimming cut 3 bases from V and 8 bases from J; bases unmatched to any gene: 19. The CDR3 DNA reads as TGTGCCAGCAGTTTTTCGGTTGGGACAGGGCTTTTAGGATACGGCTACACCTTC. Its translation is CASSFSVGTGLLGYGYTF.

This chain joins TRBV28 and TRBJ2-2, with a weak D call TRBD1 (5 bases). Per the germline V gene, CDR1 is MDHEN and CDR2 is SYDVKM. This CDR3 region has 18 residues. V lost 3 bases, J lost 3 bases, and 20 bases lay in between. DNA of the CDR3: TGTGCCAGCAGTTTTCGGTCTTATCGGACAAGGGACACCGGGGAGCTGTTTTTT. Its translation is CASSFRSYRTRDTGELFF.

The chain joins TRBV5-6 to TRBJ1-1; the D gene is possibly TRBD1 (6 bases). The CDR3 loop spans 14 amino acids. V was clipped by 5 bases and J by 4 bases, with 15 bases between them. Germline lookup yields CDR1 SGHDT and CDR2 YYEEEE. The CDR3 nucleotides are TGTGCCAGCAGGTTTCAGGGGTTTGGCACTGAAGCTTTCTTT. Its protein product is CASRFQGFGTEAFF.

This rearrangement joins TRBV7-9 to TRBJ2-2; possible D gene TRBD1, 6 bases. The V gene lost 5 bases and the J gene lost 2 bases, with 18 bases spanning the gap. Germline CDR1 SEHNR, CDR2 FQNEAQ (reference sequence). CDR3 length: 17 residues. The CDR3 DNA reads TGTGCCAGCAGCACGACGGCGACAGGCCCTAACACCGGGGAGCTGTTTTTT. Translating gives CASSTTATGPNTGELFF.

The genes are TRBV12-5 and TRBJ2-1, with D possibly matching TRBD1 (6 bases). The CDR3 has 20 residues. The V end lost 3 bases, the J end lost 0 bases, and 24 bases lay between the germline ends. Germline V gene data show CDR1 as LGHNT and CDR2 as FRNRAP. The CDR3 loop reads CASGFGGTGNGKSSYNEQFF. CDR3 bases: TGTGCTAGTGGTTTCGGCGGAACAGGGAACGGGAAGAGCTCCTACAATGAGCAGTTCTTC.

J is TRBJ1-4 and V is TRBV6-4, with TRBD1 identical over 11 bases. Looked up from germline, CDR1 is MRHNA and CDR2 is SNTAGT. The CDR3 has 14 residues. Trimming removed 5 bases from V and 11 bases from J; junction bases left unmatched: 7. CDR3 nucleotides: TGTGCCAGCAGTTCAGACGGGACAGGGGGGAAACTGTTTTTT. It translates to CASSSDGTGGKLFF.

This clone has a handful of counts. The V gene is TRBV1, the J gene TRBJ1-5. TRBV1 corresponds to a pseudogene. This CDR3 comprises 14 residues. CDR3 in DNA: TGCACCAGCAGCCCTACCCCAAGCAATCAGCCCCAGCATTTT. Translation gives CTSSPTPSNQPQHF.

This sequence joins TRBV5-1 and TRBJ2-5; D is unresolved. Germline V gene sequence: CDR1 SGHRS, CDR2 YFSETQ. The CDR3 loop spans 14 amino acids. The V end was cut by 4 bases, the J end by 1 base, with 11 bases between. DNA for the CDR3: TGCGCCAGCAGCCCGACCCAGACCCAAGAGACCCAGTACTTC. Translating it yields CASSPTQTQETQYF.

The CDR3 sequence: CASSDSSRARGGYTF. For the CDR3, the DNA is TGTGCCAGCAGTGACTCTTCCAGGGCCCGGGGTGGCTACACCTTC. This chain links TRBV6-4 with TRBJ1-2, with TRBD1 as a possible D gene (5 bases). The CDR3 consists of 15 residues. Trimming shortened V by 0 bases and J by 7 bases, and 15 bases separated the two germline ends. Germline V gene sequence: CDR1 MRHNA, CDR2 SNTAGT.

Regarding this clone: Other nucleotide sequences in the sample specify the same CDR3. The genes are TRBV9 and TRBJ2-7; 11 bases match TRBD2. V was pared by 2 bases and J by 2 bases, with 6 bases of the junction left unmatched. Germline CDR1 reads SGDLS; CDR2 reads YYNGEE. This CDR3 is 16 amino acids long. The CDR3 coding sequence is TGTGCCAGCAGCGTCGGGACTAGCGGAGCTACCTACGAGCAGTACTTC. Protein sequence: CASSVGTSGATYEQYF.

This clone has only a few counts. V and J are TRBV19 and TRBJ2-5, with 7 positions matching TRBD2. Germline values: CDR1 LNHDA, CDR2 SQIVND (reference sequence). The CDR3 loop spans 17 amino acids. V gave up 2 bases and J gave up 5 bases; unmatched junction bases: 14. In nucleotides, the CDR3 is TGTGCCAGTAGTATAAAGGCGGCTAGCGGCGGGGAGGAGACCCAGTACTTC. Translating gives CASSIKAASGGEETQYF. Using reference TRBV19 and TRBJ2-5 for the parts outside the CDR3, the full variable domain is DGGITQSPKYLFRKEGQNVTLSCEQNLNHDAMYWYRQDPGQGLRLIYYSQIVNDFQKGDIAEGYSVSREKKESFPLTVTSAQKNPTAFYLCASSIKAASGGEETQYFGPGTRLLVL.

The J gene is TRBJ1-2, the V gene TRBV6-4, with D possibly being TRBD1 (5 bases). The CDR3 contains 13 residues. The germline V and J ends were trimmed by 6 bases and 5 bases, with 13 bases remaining between them. Germline CDR1 reads MRHNA; CDR2 reads SNTAGT. The CDR3: CASRLTEPYGYTF. CDR3 in DNA: TGTGCCAGCAGGTTGACAGAACCTTATGGCTACACCTTC.

A single count supports this clone. The chain uses TRBV5-4 and TRBJ2-5, with TRBD1 matching over 7 bases. CDR1 SGHNT and CDR2 YYREEE come from the germline V gene (reference sequence). Germline trimming cut 5 bases from V and 5 bases from J; bases unmatched to any gene: 9. The CDR3 covers 14 residues. The CDR3 DNA reads TGTGCCAGCAGTGTTTCCGGGACAGCGGAGACCCAGTACTTC. Its protein product is CASSVSGTAETQYF.

The V gene is TRBV25-1, the J gene TRBJ2-5; 10 positions match TRBD1. J lost 0 bases, V lost 6 bases, and 1 base had no gene match. Germline CDR1 MGHDK, CDR2 SYGVNS. CDR3 size: 14 residues. The CDR3, as DNA: TGTGCCAGCAGCGGGACAGGGGACCAAGAGACCCAGTACTTC. It is translated as CASSGTGDQETQYF.

The chain carries TRBV5-4 and TRBJ2-2; D remains unclear. Trimming pared 4 bases from V and 4 bases from J, leaving 8 bases between. The CDR3 length is 13 residues. Germline V gene sequence: CDR1 SGHNT, CDR2 YYREEE (reference sequence). The CDR3 region has the DNA TGTGCCAGCAGCCGTGACTTCACCGGGGAGCTGTTTTTT. Residues: CASSRDFTGELFF.

The chain links TRBV9 to TRBJ2-7, with D maybe TRBD2 (6 bases). The CDR3 consists of 14 residues. V was cut by 4 bases and J by 6 bases, with 17 bases left in between. Germline values: CDR1 SGDLS, CDR2 YYNGEE. The CDR3 loop reads CASSINRDFAEQYF. CDR3 bases: TGTGCCAGCAGCATTAACCGGGACTTTGCCGAGCAGTACTTC. Full variable domain (remainder filled in from reference TRBV9 and TRBJ2-7): DSGVTQTPKHLITATGQRVTLRCSPRSGDLSVYWYQQSLDQGLQFLIQYYNGEERAKGNILERFSAQQFPDLHSELNLSSLELGDSALYFCASSINRDFAEQYFGPGTRLTVT.

This clone was observed a handful of times. The rearrangement uses TRBV29-1 and TRBJ2-3, with D perhaps matching TRBD2 (5 bases). Trimming took 6 bases from V and 0 from J, leaving 10 bases between them. The CDR3 has 13 residues. Germline V gene sequence: CDR1 SQVTM, CDR2 ANQGSEA. The DNA of the CDR3 is TGCAGCGTCGGACTTGATAGCACAGATACGCAGTATTTT. Its protein is CSVGLDSTDTQYF.

The chain employs TRBV19 and TRBJ2-7; TRBD1 is a possible D gene (6 bases). V was cut by 8 bases and J by 2 bases, with 25 bases left in between. The CDR3 spans 17 residues. Germline CDR1 is LNHDA and CDR2 is SQIVND (reference sequence). CDR3 protein: CASSPVRTGTLTYEQYF. CDR3 nucleotide sequence: TGTGCCAGTTCTCCTGTGCGCACCGGGACACTGACCTACGAGCAGTACTTC.

This clone has only a few counts. The chain uses TRBV6-6 and TRBJ1-1; D perhaps matches TRBD1 (5 bases). CDR1 MNHNY and CDR2 SVGAGI come from the germline V gene (reference sequence). The CDR3 runs to 13 residues. Deletions cut 8 bases from V and 0 bases from J, with 10 bases between. The CDR3 loop reads CASRRVMNTEAFF. CDR3 nucleotides: TGTGCCAGCCGCAGGGTTATGAACACTGAAGCTTTCTTT.